Listed below are T cell receptor beta chains from one sample, sequenced in a study of T-cell reconstitution after alpha-beta-depleted transplantation in children. One entry per CDR3 protein results from TCRdb running MiXCR on the PCR reads. The sample records 200,000 to 300,000 distinct CDR3 sequences, roughly 7.7% being singletons. Here the sequenced sample was PBMCs, mostly from graft donor cells, taken 180 days after TCRalphabeta/CD19-depleted stem cell transplant. Receptors originate from a male patient younger than 18 who had a stem cell transplant for acute lymphoblastic leukemia, so the T cells may come from the graft donor. The CDR3 runs from the conserved cysteine through the conserved F or W. The D gene is left open where the match is weak. Only some rows state a clone size, as once, few, many or a class for expanded clones.

TRBJ1-5	.	TRBV1	.	21	CTSSQARRNEGPPTGNQPQHF	TGCACCAGCAGCCAAGCGCGCCGAAACGAAGGGCCCCCTACGGGCAATCAGCCCCAGCATTTT
TRBJ2-7	TRBD2	TRBV29-1	many	19	CSVDKRGLAGGPDGGEQYF	TGCAGCGTTGACAAAAGGGGACTAGCGGGAGGGCCCGATGGGGGCGAGCAGTACTTC
TRBJ1-5	TRBD1	TRBV5-6	few	14	CASSLKQGVQPQHF	TGTGCCAGCAGCTTGAAGCAGGGGGTCCAGCCCCAGCATTTT
TRBJ1-6	TRBD1	TRBV20-1	few	15	CSAQRTGVPNSPLHF	TGCAGTGCGCAGCGGACAGGGGTCCCTAATTCACCCCTCCACTTT
TRBJ1-6	TRBD1	TRBV10-3	many	16	CAISVFWDRVDSPLHF	TGTGCCATCAGTGTCTTTTGGGACAGGGTGGATTCACCCCTCCACTTT
TRBJ1-2	.	TRBV19	.	13	CASSIEDAYGYTF	TGTGCCAGTAGTATAGAGGACGCTTATGGCTACACCTTC
TRBJ1-2	TRBD1	TRBV7-2	many	15	CASIIPGTGNYGYTF	TGTGCCAGCATCATTCCAGGGACAGGAAACTATGGCTACACCTTC
TRBJ1-1	.	TRBV4-2	many	15	CASSQAGAGLTEAFF	TGTGCCAGCAGCCAGGCTGGGGCCGGATTGACTGAAGCTTTCTTT
TRBJ1-1	.	TRBV6-2/TRBV6-3	many	13	CASSYGQNTEAFF	TGTGCCAGCAGTTACGGGCAGAACACTGAAGCTTTCTTT
TRBJ2-7	.	TRBV4-3	many	15	CASSQVGSGTYEQYF	TGCGCCAGCAGCCAAGTAGGTAGCGGAACCTACGAGCAGTACTTC
TRBJ2-7	.	TRBV5-1	many	15	CASREGQRRLYEQYF	TGCGCCAGCAGGGAAGGACAGCGCCGGTTGTACGAGCAGTACTTC
TRBJ1-1	TRBD1	TRBV5-1	many	15	CASSLTGEMNTEAFF	TGCGCCAGCAGCCTGACAGGGGAAATGAACACTGAAGCTTTCTTT
TRBJ1-1	.	TRBV18	many	15	CASSSGRPVGTEAFF	TGTGCCAGCTCGTCAGGACGCCCCGTGGGCACTGAAGCTTTCTTT
TRBJ1-4	.	TRBV7-6	many	17	CASSPRGGIATNEKLFF	TGTGCCAGCAGCCCCCGCGGGGGGATTGCAACTAATGAAAAACTGTTTTTT
TRBJ1-2	.	TRBV7-9	many	14	CASSLSGENYGYTF	TGTGCCAGCAGCTTATCAGGGGAAAACTATGGCTACACCTTC
TRBJ1-1	.	TRBV6-5	many	13	CASSYGGNTEAFF	TGTGCCAGCAGTTACGGGGGGAACACTGAAGCTTTCTTT
TRBJ1-6	TRBD1	TRBV7-9	many	16	CASSPGTGGINSPLHF	TGTGCCAGCAGCCCCGGGACAGGAGGTATCAATTCACCCCTCCACTTT
TRBJ1-1	TRBD1	TRBV24-1	many	17	CATSDHRGRMMGTEAFF	TGTGCCACCAGTGATCACAGGGGGCGCATGATGGGCACTGAAGCTTTCTTT
TRBJ2-1	TRBD2	TRBV6-2/TRBV6-3	many	14	CASRKTSGTNEQFF	TGTGCCAGCAGGAAGACTAGCGGGACCAATGAGCAGTTCTTC
TRBJ2-7	TRBD2	TRBV20-1	.	15	CSARDPGGLSYEQYF	TGCAGTGCTAGAGACCCGGGAGGCCTCTCCTACGAGCAGTACTTC
TRBJ2-1	.	TRBV19	many	13	CASKGLSYNEQFF	TGTGCCAGTAAAGGGCTGTCCTACAATGAGCAGTTCTTC
TRBJ1-5	TRBD1	TRBV27	many	15	CASSFGQGPNQPQHF	TGTGCCAGCAGTTTTGGACAGGGCCCCAATCAGCCCCAGCATTTT
TRBJ1-2	.	TRBV5-1	many	12	CASSLGYTGYTF	TGCGCCAGCAGCTTGGGGTACACCGGCTACACCTTC
TRBJ2-7	.	TRBV5-1	many	15	CASSSDSAGRPRQYF	TGCGCCAGCAGCTCTGACAGTGCCGGGAGACCCCGGCAGTACTTC
TRBJ1-1	.	TRBV5-1	many	14	CASSGRESNTEAFF	TGCGCCAGCAGCGGCAGGGAGAGTAACACTGAAGCTTTCTTT
TRBJ1-4	.	TRBV6-5	many	15	CASSYMGRASEKLFF	TGTGCCAGCAGTTACATGGGACGGGCGAGTGAAAAACTGTTTTTT
TRBJ2-5	.	TRBV4-3	many	13	CASSQDGAETQYF	TGCGCCAGCAGCCAAGATGGGGCAGAGACCCAGTACTTC
TRBJ1-4	TRBD1	TRBV12-3/TRBV12-4	many	15	CASSLRTGINEKLFF	TGTGCCAGCAGTTTAAGGACAGGCATTAATGAAAAACTGTTTTTT